This TCR beta chain was retrieved from a study of Ad26.COV2.S vaccination and SARS-CoV-2 variants (dated by TCRdb to the early 2020s). With respect to the entire study: Vaccine-arm donors were drawn from COV1001, a multicentre, randomized, double-blind, placebo-controlled phase I-IIa trial of Ad26.COV2.S in healthy adults. Ad26.COV2.S was administered intramuscularly at 5 x 10^10 or 1 x 10^11 viral particles, either as a single shot or as two shots given 56 days apart. TCRbeta repertoire sequencing served as the tool for gauging how specific and how broad the SARS-CoV-2-reactive T cell receptors were following Ad26.COV2.S vaccination. The TCR-sequenced set comprised approximately 30 samples: approximately 19 Ad26.COV2.S vaccine recipients, 5 placebo recipients and 8 SARS-CoV-2 convalescent individuals. Trial participants were randomized into five groups of five: low-dose or high-dose Ad26.COV2.S given once or twice, or placebo on both occasions. Investigators did not know the trial group allocation while performing experiments and assessing outcomes.

Measured from the cysteine to the phenylalanine, the CDR3 is 19 residues long. This entry keeps only the CDR3 DNA: 57 bases, framed from base 1. V is trimmed back by 5 bases and J by 1 base, and the junction contains 13 bases that no gene match accounts for. In the paper's terms, the treatment or condition label means: some 20 received Ad26.COV2.S at low or high dose, single or two shots; five or six received placebo; per-sample allocation not given. Repertoires of vaccine and placebo recipients were sequenced from samples taken on day 63 after the first injection. Cohort 1b enrolled 20 to 30 adults aged 18-55 years at a single site in Boston, USA, between 29 July and 7 August 2020. Ad26.COV2.S was a replication-incompetent adenovirus type 26 vector that expressed a prefusion-stabilized SARS-CoV-2 spike protein derived from the original Wuhan strain. Comments on this clone: Its binding antigen is unknown. The sample holds no much larger clone one base away, and base qualities are not on file.

The immunoSEQ Assay was used to sequence TCRbeta CDR3 regions. After extraction, genomic DNA underwent amplification by bias-controlled multiplex PCR, followed by high-throughput sequencing. Processing in the source paper ran as follows. To quantify the absolute abundance of every unique TCRbeta CDR3 region, sequences were collapsed and filtered. Usable DNA was measured by amplifying reference genes present in all nucleated cells, and TCRbeta template counts were normalized to that usable DNA to estimate T cell fraction. Repertoire TCRs were annotated as SARS-CoV-2-specific when V gene, CDR3 amino acid sequence and J gene were exactly matched to a known reactive TCR set. The reference SARS-CoV-2 TCR set came from MIRA and was filtered for enrichment in COVID-19-positive ImmuneCODE repertoires, removing public or cross-reactive TCRs. Drawing on the MIRA antigens, annotated TCRs were analysed further at the level of specific ORF or position within ORF. Breadth was defined as the number of annotated unique rearrangements divided by the total number of unique productive rearrangements, and depth was defined as the summed frequency of the annotated unique rearrangements. Two-sided Wilcoxon rank-sum tests were applied when comparing TCR breadth between groups. The table was pulled from immuneACCESS by TCRdb, which kept in-frame rearrangements only. Such tables lose some clones; where checked, under half of the loss comes from unresolved V genes, and the rest has no known cause. D and trimming come from the DNA, and the V and J calls and clone size come from that table. Across this sample there are around 500,000 clones, with roughly nine tenths seen only once. Of the sample, approximately 1.7% is held by the ten largest clones.

On the study overall, not on this receptor specifically: Substantial breadth of spike-specific CD8+ and CD4+ T cell responses was reported after vaccination. Non-spike TCR breadth was comparable between vaccine and placebo recipients, consistent with the vaccine containing only spike. Spike-specific TCR breadth was higher in Ad26.COV2.S recipients than in placebo recipients (P = 0.0014). The authors noted that the TCR breadth and depth analyses may have underestimated total T cell responses. The study was not powered for comparison of responses between vaccine doses or regimens.

The TCR sequence derives from a person between 18 and 59 years old who received the Ad26.COV2.S COVID-19 vaccine or a placebo. Recombination joined TRBV5-3 with TRBJ2-6; the central 9 bases match TRBD1. TRBV5-3 belongs to the ORF category, with a function that is uncertain. Sequencing used peripheral blood, obtained in a trial of Ad26.COV2.S vaccine versus placebo. This receptor carries the CDR3 CARRRGSGTGWSGANVLTF. At the DNA level, the sequence is TGTGCCAGAAGACGGGGATCCGGGACAGGGTGGTCTGGGGCCAACGTCCTGACTTTC.